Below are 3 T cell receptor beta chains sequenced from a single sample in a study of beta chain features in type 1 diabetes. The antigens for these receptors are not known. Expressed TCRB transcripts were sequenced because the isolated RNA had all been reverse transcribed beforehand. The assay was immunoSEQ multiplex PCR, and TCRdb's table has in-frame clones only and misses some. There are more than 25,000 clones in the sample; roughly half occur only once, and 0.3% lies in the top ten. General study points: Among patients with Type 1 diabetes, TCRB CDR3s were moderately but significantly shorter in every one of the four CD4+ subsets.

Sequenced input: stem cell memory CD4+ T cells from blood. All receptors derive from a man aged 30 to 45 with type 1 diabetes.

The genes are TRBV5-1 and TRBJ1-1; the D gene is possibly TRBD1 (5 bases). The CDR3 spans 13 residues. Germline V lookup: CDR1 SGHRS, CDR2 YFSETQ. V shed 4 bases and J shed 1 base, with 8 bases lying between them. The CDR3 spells CASSRQGNTEAFF. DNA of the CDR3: TGCGCCAGCAGCCGGCAGGGGAACACTGAAGCTTTCTTT. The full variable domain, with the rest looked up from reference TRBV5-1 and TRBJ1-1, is KAGVTQTPRYLIKTRGQQVTLSCSPISGHRSVSWYQQTPGQGLQFLFEYFSETQRNKGNFPGRFSGRQFSNSRSEMNVSTLELGDSALYLCASSRQGNTEAFFGQGTRLTVV.

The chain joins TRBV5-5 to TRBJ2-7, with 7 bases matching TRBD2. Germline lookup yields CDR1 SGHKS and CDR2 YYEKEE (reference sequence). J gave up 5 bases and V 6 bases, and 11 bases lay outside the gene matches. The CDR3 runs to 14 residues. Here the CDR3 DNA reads TGTGCCAGCACCCGGCACGGGGGGACCGACGAGCAGTACTTC. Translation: CASTRHGGTDEQYF.

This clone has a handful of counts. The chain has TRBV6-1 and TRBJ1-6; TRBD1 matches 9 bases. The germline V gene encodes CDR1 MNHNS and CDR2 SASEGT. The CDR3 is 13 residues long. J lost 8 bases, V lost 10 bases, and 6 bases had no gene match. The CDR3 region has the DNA TGTGCCACCAAGGGACAGGGCCATTCACCCCTCCACTTT. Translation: CATKGQGHSPLHF.